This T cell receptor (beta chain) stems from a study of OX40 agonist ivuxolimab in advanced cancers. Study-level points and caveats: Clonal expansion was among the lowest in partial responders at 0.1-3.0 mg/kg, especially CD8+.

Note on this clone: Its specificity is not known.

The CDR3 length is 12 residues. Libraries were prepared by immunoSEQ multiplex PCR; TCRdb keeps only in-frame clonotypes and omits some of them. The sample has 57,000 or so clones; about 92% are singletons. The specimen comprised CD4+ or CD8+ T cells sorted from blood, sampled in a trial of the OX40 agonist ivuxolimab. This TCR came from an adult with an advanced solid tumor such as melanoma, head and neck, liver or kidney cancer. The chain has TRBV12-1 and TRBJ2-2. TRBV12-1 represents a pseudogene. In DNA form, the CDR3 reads TGTGCCAGCAGCTACAACACCGGGGAGCTGTTTTTT. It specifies CASSYNTGELFF.